One and the same sample provided the 20 T cell receptor beta chains below, sequenced in a study of blood T cell repertoires in COVID-19. Using immunoSEQ multiplex PCR, the repertoire was profiled, and TCRdb retains in-frame clones only, with some absent. The sample comprises roughly 140,000 clones, about 85% of which are singletons, and 3.5% to 4.5% rests with the top ten. Sequencing was performed on peripheral blood. These TCRs come from a woman between 55 and 75 years old with active or convalescent COVID-19.

The table lists this clone with a count of one. This chain links TRBV19 with TRBJ2-7; 8 nucleotides match TRBD1. The CDR3 length is 14 residues. CDR1 LNHDA and CDR2 SQIVND come from the germline V gene (reference sequence). V trimming: 6 bases; J trimming: 0 bases; junction bases outside the gene matches: 4. The chain's CDR3 is CASRAGQGSYEQYF. DNA of the CDR3: TGTGCCAGTAGGGCCGGACAGGGCTCCTACGAGCAGTACTTC.

This sequence joins TRBV5-6 and TRBJ2-1, with D uncertain. The CDR3 is 14 amino acids. V was trimmed by 1 base and J by 0 bases, leaving 5 bases between them. CDR1 and CDR2 (germline): SGHDT, YYEEEE. The CDR3 protein is CASSLTGSYNEQFF. DNA for the CDR3: TGTGCCAGCAGCTTGACGGGCTCCTACAATGAGCAGTTCTTC.

The V and J genes are TRBV3-1 (or the pseudogene TRBV3-2) and TRBJ1-2, with D perhaps matching TRBD1 (6 bases). From germline, CDR1 is LGHDT and CDR2 YNNKEL (reference sequence). CDR3 length: 14 amino acids. V lost 4 bases and J 2 bases, leaving 11 bases between the germline ends. The CDR3 protein is CASSPHQGNYGYTF. The CDR3 DNA is TGTGCCAGCAGCCCACACCAGGGGAACTATGGCTACACCTTC.

V gene TRBV18 combines with J gene TRBJ1-1; TRBD1 agrees at 9 bases. Trimming removed 4 bases from V and 3 bases from J; junction bases left unmatched: 6. The V gene's germline CDR1 is KGHSH and CDR2 LQKENI. The CDR3 has 15 amino acids. The CDR3 sequence: CASSLLDRGDTEAFF. CDR3 coding DNA: TGTGCCAGCTCACTCCTAGACAGGGGGGACACTGAAGCTTTCTTT. The full variable domain, its missing parts supplied by reference TRBV18 and TRBJ1-1, is NAGVMQNPRHLVRRRGQEARLRCSPMKGHSHVYWYRQLPEEGLKFMVYLQKENIIDESGMPKERFSAEFPKEGPSILRIQQVVRGDSAAYFCASSLLDRGDTEAFFGQGTRLTVV.

The rearrangement uses TRBV5-8 and TRBJ1-1; TRBD1 aligns across 8 bases. Germline loops: CDR1 SGHTS, CDR2 YDEGEE. Losses at the gene ends were 4 bases for V and 4 bases for J; bases not matched to a gene: 6. This CDR3 region has 14 residues. The CDR3 DNA reads as TGTGCCAGCAGCATGGACAGGGTGGGCACTGAAGCTTTCTTT. Its protein product is CASSMDRVGTEAFF.

The rearrangement joins TRBV5-1 to TRBJ2-5, with TRBD2 as a possible D gene (6 bases). Germline V gene lookup returns CDR1 SGHRS and CDR2 YFSETQ. This CDR3 comprises 15 residues. The V gene lost 0 bases and the J gene lost 1 base, with 10 bases spanning the gap. CDR3 coding DNA: TGCGCCAGCAGCTTGGTGGGGGGAGCCCAAGAGACCCAGTACTTC. Protein product: CASSLVGGAQETQYF.

The V gene is TRBV14, the J gene TRBJ2-7; D is ambiguous. CDR1 is SGHDN, CDR2 FVKESK, per germline. This CDR3 is 13 amino acids long. Trimming cost V 4 bases and J 0 bases, with 7 bases left between them. CDR3 loop: CASSLLSSYEQYF. CDR3 DNA: TGTGCCAGCAGCCTCCTGAGCTCCTACGAGCAGTACTTC. The full variable domain, in which reference TRBV14 and TRBJ2-7 provide the parts outside the CDR3, is EAGVTQFPSHSVIEKGQTVTLRCDPISGHDNLYWYRRVMGKEIKFLLHFVKESKQDESGMPNNRFLAERTGGTYSTLKVQPAELEDSGVYFCASSLLSSYEQYFGPGTRLTVT.

V gene TRBV4-1 combines with J gene TRBJ2-1; D is uncertain. Trimming took 0 bases from V and 4 from J, leaving 7 bases between them. CDR1 and CDR2 from the germline V gene are MGHRA and YSYEKL. The CDR3 totals 14 residues. CDR3 protein: CASSQETAYNEQFF. The CDR3 nucleotides are TGCGCCAGCAGCCAAGAAACAGCATACAATGAGCAGTTCTTC.

This clone was seen a few times. The V call is TRBV3-1 (or the pseudogene TRBV3-2), the J call TRBJ2-2, with 12 bases that match TRBD2. The CDR3 loop spans 18 amino acids. With V trimmed by 4 bases and J by 5 bases, 11 bases remained unmatched. Germline values: CDR1 LGHDT, CDR2 YNNKEL (reference sequence). This CDR3 is CASSPIRTSGEETGELFF. CDR3 sequence (DNA): TGTGCCAGCAGCCCTATCCGGACTAGCGGGGAGGAAACCGGGGAGCTGTTTTTT.

The rearrangement links TRBV5-1 to TRBJ2-1, with TRBD2 as a possible D gene (5 bases). The V gene's germline CDR1 is SGHRS and CDR2 YFSETQ. The CDR3 is 14 residues long. Between the trimmed V and J ends, which lost 5 bases and 7 bases, there was a span of 16 bases. The CDR3 is CASRGSVTTNEQFF. CDR3 in DNA: TGCGCCAGCAGAGGGTCAGTGACTACGAATGAGCAGTTCTTC.

V usage is TRBV4-1 and J usage is TRBJ1-1, with 10 bases lining up with TRBD1. Germline CDR1 MGHRA, CDR2 YSYEKL. This CDR3 has 13 residues. V was pared by 4 bases and J by 10 bases, with 6 bases of the junction left unmatched. CDR3 amino acids: CASSRGTGALAFF. DNA for the CDR3: TGCGCCAGCAGCCGAGGGACAGGGGCCTTAGCTTTCTTT.

The chain couples TRBV10-1 to TRBJ1-1; 8 bases align to TRBD1. CDR3 size: 13 residues. CDR1 WNHNN and CDR2 SYGVQD come from the germline V gene (reference sequence). V lost 6 bases and J lost 5; bases outside the gene matches: 5. CDR3 coding DNA: TGCGCCAGCAGGCCCACAGGGGGGACTGAAGCTTTCTTT. As protein: CASRPTGGTEAFF.

The V call is TRBV21-1, the J call TRBJ2-7; whether TRBD1, the table's D call, matches the DNA was not checked. TRBV21-1 is classified as a pseudogene. The CDR3 has 14 amino acids. The CDR3 region is CASSKRTETYEQYF. The CDR3 region has the DNA TGTGCCAGCAGCAAACGGACAGAGACCTACGAGCAGTACTTC.

The V call is TRBV5-1, the J call TRBJ2-7; no definite D call. The CDR3 sequence is 13 residues long. Trimming cost V 1 base and J 2 bases, with 7 bases left between them. Per the germline V gene, CDR1 is SGHRS and CDR2 is YFSETQ. This chain's CDR3 is CASSLWAAYEQYF. The CDR3, as DNA: TGCGCCAGCAGCTTGTGGGCAGCCTACGAGCAGTACTTC. Full variable domain (remainder filled in from reference TRBV5-1 and TRBJ2-7): KAGVTQTPRYLIKTRGQQVTLSCSPISGHRSVSWYQQTPGQGLQFLFEYFSETQRNKGNFPGRFSGRQFSNSRSEMNVSTLELGDSALYLCASSLWAAYEQYFGPGTRLTVT.

This chain joins TRBV21-1 and TRBJ2-7; TRBD2, the table's D call, was not compared with the DNA. TRBV21-1 corresponds to a pseudogene. The CDR3 has 17 residues. The CDR3 DNA reads as TGTGCCAGCAGCAAAGGAGGACTAGCGGGGGGCTCCTACGAGCAGTACTTC. Protein sequence: CASSKGGLAGGSYEQYF.

The chain couples TRBV3-1 (or the pseudogene TRBV3-2) to TRBJ1-2; possible D gene TRBD1, 5 bases. V lost 0 bases and J lost 4, with 15 bases in between. The CDR3 has 16 residues. Germline CDR1 reads LGHDT; CDR2 reads YNNKEL (reference sequence). CDR3 sequence reads: CASSQDRQHRGYGYTF. CDR3 bases: TGTGCCAGCAGCCAAGACCGACAACATAGGGGCTATGGCTACACCTTC.

The V gene is TRBV30, the J gene TRBJ1-1, with D maybe TRBD1 (6 bases). This CDR3 has 11 residues. Germline V gives CDR1 GTSNPN, CDR2 SVGIG (reference sequence). The V gene lost 7 bases and the J gene lost 5 bases, with 11 bases spanning the gap. The CDR3 reads CAFQGMTEAFF. The CDR3 coding sequence is TGTGCCTTCCAGGGGATGACTGAAGCTTTCTTT.

The chain carries TRBV18 and TRBJ1-1; D uncertain. Trimming took 3 bases from V and 0 from J, leaving 5 bases between them. Per germline, CDR1 KGHSH and CDR2 LQKENI. This CDR3 spans 13 amino acids. The CDR3 here is CASSPPMNTEAFF. In DNA form, the CDR3 reads TGTGCCAGCTCACCCCCCATGAACACTGAAGCTTTCTTT. Drawing the rest from reference TRBV18 and TRBJ1-1, the complete variable domain is NAGVMQNPRHLVRRRGQEARLRCSPMKGHSHVYWYRQLPEEGLKFMVYLQKENIIDESGMPKERFSAEFPKEGPSILRIQQVVRGDSAAYFCASSPPMNTEAFFGQGTRLTVV.

This clone was counted a few times. The chain couples TRBV7-8 to TRBJ1-4, with TRBD1 identical over 8 bases. The germline V gene has CDR1 SGHVS and CDR2 FQNEAQ. The CDR3 is made up of 15 amino acids. V gave up 2 bases and J gave up 8 bases; unmatched junction bases: 7. The CDR3 sequence: CASSLLPGGIEKLFF. The CDR3 DNA reads TGTGCCAGCAGCTTACTTCCAGGGGGCATCGAAAAACTGTTTTTT.

The J gene is TRBJ2-1, the V gene TRBV3-1 (or the pseudogene TRBV3-2), with 15 positions matching TRBD2. Germline lookup yields CDR1 LGHDT and CDR2 YNNKEL (reference sequence). V trimming: 4 bases; J trimming: 4 bases; junction bases outside the gene matches: 2. The CDR3 has 16 residues. CDR3 amino acids: CASSRTSGGGYNEQFF. For the CDR3, the DNA is TGTGCCAGCAGCCGGACTAGCGGGGGGGGTTACAATGAGCAGTTCTTC.